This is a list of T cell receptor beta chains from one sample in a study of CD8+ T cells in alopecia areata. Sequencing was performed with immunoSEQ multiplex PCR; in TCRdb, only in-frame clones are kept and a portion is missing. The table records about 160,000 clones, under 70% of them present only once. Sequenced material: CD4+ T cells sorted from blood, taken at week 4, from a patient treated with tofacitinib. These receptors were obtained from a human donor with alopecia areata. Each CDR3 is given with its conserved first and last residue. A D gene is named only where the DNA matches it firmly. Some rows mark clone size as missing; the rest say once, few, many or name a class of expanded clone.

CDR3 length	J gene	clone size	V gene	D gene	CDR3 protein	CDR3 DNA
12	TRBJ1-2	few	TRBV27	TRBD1	CASRGQGYGYTF	TGTGCCAGCAGAGGACAGGGCTATGGCTACACCTTC
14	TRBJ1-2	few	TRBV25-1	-	CASSEQGSLSGYTF	TGTGCCAGCAGTGAACAGGGGAGCCTAAGTGGCTACACCTTC
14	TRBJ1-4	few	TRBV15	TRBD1	CATSSDRDHEKLFF	TGTGCCACCAGCTCGGACAGGGATCATGAAAAACTGTTTTTT
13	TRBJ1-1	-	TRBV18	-	CASSPQGNTEAFF	TGTGCCAGCTCACCACAGGGTAACACTGAAGCTTTCTTT
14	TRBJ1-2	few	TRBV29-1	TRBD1	CSVSTGGVYYGYTF	TGCAGCGTATCGACAGGGGGAGTATACTATGGCTACACCTTC
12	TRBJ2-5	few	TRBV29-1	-	CSVRDFQETQYF	TGCAGCGTTCGGGACTTCCAAGAGACCCAGTACTTC
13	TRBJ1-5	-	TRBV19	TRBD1	CASRWDRGQPQHF	TGTGCCAGTAGATGGGACAGGGGACAGCCCCAGCATTTT
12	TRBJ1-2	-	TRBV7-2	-	CASSLTGSGYTF	TGTGCCAGCAGCTTAACAGGGAGCGGCTACACCTTC
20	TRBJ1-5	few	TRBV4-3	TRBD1	CASSQGSPGTGHYSNQPQHF	TGCGCCAGCAGCCAAGGTTCCCCCGGGACAGGGCATTATAGCAATCAGCCCCAGCATTTT
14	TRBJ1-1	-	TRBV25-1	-	CASSEYLENTEAFF	TGTGCCAGCAGTGAATACCTAGAGAACACTGAAGCTTTCTTT
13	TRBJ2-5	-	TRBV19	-	CASNSGLQETQYF	TGTGCCAGTAATTCAGGGCTTCAAGAGACCCAGTACTTC
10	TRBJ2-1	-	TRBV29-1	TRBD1	CSYRGHEQFF	TGCAGCTACAGGGGTCATGAGCAGTTCTTC
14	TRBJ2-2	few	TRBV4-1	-	CASSPLRSTGELFF	TGCGCCAGCAGCCCGTTGAGGTCCACCGGGGAGCTGTTTTTT
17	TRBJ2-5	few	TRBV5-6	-	CASSWVQGAPSGETQYF	TGTGCCAGCAGCTGGGTTCAGGGAGCGCCCTCCGGAGAGACCCAGTACTTC
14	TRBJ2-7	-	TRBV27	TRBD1	CASKTPGQGNEQYF	TGTGCCAGCAAAACCCCGGGACAGGGAAACGAGCAGTACTTC
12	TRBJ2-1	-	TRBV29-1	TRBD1	CSGGTAYNEQFF	TGCAGCGGGGGGACAGCTTACAATGAGCAGTTCTTC
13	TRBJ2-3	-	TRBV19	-	CASSMTVTDTQYF	TGTGCCAGTAGCATGACAGTCACAGATACGCAGTATTTT
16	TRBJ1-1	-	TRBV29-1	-	CSVWHRAWLMNTEAFF	TGCAGCGTTTGGCACAGGGCATGGTTAATGAACACTGAAGCTTTCTTT
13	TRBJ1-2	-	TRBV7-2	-	CASSLDWDYGYTF	TGTGCCAGCAGCTTGGACTGGGACTATGGCTACACCTTC
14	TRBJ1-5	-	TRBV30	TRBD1	CAWSRPGGGQPQHF	TGTGCCTGGAGTAGGCCAGGGGGTGGGCAGCCCCAGCATTTT
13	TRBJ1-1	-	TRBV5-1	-	CASSETLNTEAFF	TGCGCCAGCAGCGAGACACTGAACACTGAAGCTTTCTTT
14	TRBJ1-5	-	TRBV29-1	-	CSVRDGDSNQPQHF	TGCTCCGTCCGGGACGGGGATAGCAATCAGCCCCAGCATTTT
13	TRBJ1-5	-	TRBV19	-	CASRSGLNQPQHF	TGTGCCAGTAGATCGGGCTTAAATCAGCCCCAGCATTTT
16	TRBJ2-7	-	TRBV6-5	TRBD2	CASSYSGLAGGYEQYF	TGTGCCAGCAGTTACTCGGGGCTAGCGGGGGGATACGAGCAGTACTTC
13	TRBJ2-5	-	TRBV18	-	CASSPPREETQYF	TGTGCCAGCTCACCACCGCGGGAAGAGACCCAGTACTTC
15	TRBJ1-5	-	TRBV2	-	CASSVLGSTNQPQHF	TGTGCCAGCAGTGTTTTAGGGTCGACGAATCAGCCCCAGCATTTT
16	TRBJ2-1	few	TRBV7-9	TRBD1	CASSTSGWTGANEQFF	TGTGCCAGCAGTACCTCTGGGTGGACAGGGGCCAATGAGCAGTTCTTC
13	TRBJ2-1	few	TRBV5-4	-	CASSPGQYNEQFF	TGTGCCAGCAGCCCCGGACAGTACAATGAGCAGTTCTTC
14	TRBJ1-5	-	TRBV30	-	CAWSVGPNNQPQHF	TGTGCCTGGAGTGTAGGGCCAAATAATCAGCCCCAGCATTTT
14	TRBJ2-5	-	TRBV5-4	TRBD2	CASSYRGGGETQYF	TGTGCCAGCAGCTACCGCGGCGGGGGAGAGACCCAGTACTTC
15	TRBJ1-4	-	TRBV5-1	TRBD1	CASSSNPGTGEKLFF	TGCGCCAGCAGCTCCAATCCCGGGACAGGGGAAAAACTGTTTTTT
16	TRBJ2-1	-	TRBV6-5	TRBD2	CASSYIGAGGRDEQFF	TGTGCCAGCAGTTACATAGGAGCGGGGGGGCGGGATGAGCAGTTCTTC
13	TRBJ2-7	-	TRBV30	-	CAWTTNRVYEQYF	TGTGCCTGGACGACCAACAGAGTCTACGAGCAGTACTTC
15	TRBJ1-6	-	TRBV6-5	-	CASSSAEGWDSPLHF	TGTGCCAGCAGTTCCGCGGAGGGGTGGGATTCACCCCTCCACTTT
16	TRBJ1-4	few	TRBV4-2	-	CASSQDSELKGEKLFF	TGTGCCAGCAGCCAAGATTCCGAGCTAAAAGGAGAAAAACTGTTTTTT
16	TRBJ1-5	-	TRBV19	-	CASSIGAGGSNQPQHF	TGTGCCAGTAGTATAGGAGCAGGTGGCAGCAATCAGCCCCAGCATTTT
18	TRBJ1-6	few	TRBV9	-	CASSDGIEPGTYNSPLHF	TGTGCCAGCAGCGATGGTATAGAACCCGGCACCTATAATTCACCCCTCCACTTT
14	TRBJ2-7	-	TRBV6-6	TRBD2	CASSLSGGANEQYF	TGTGCCAGCAGCTTAAGCGGGGGGGCGAACGAGCAGTACTTC
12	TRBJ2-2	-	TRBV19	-	CASKEWTGELFF	TGTGCCAGTAAGGAGTGGACAGGGGAGCTGTTTTTT
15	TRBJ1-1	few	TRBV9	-	CASSVDPTLDTEAFF	TGTGCCAGCAGCGTAGATCCGACCCTTGACACTGAAGCTTTCTTT
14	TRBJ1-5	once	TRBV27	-	CASSAFQDHQPQHF	TGTGCCAGCAGTGCTTTCCAGGACCATCAGCCCCAGCATTTT
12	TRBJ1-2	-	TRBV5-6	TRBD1	CASTDRVYGYTF	TGTGCCAGCACCGACAGGGTATATGGCTACACCTTC
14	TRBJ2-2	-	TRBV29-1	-	CSVSTGPNTGELFF	TGCAGCGTTTCTACGGGTCCGAACACCGGGGAGCTGTTTTTT
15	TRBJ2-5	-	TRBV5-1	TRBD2	CASSLAGTSEETQYF	TGCGCCAGCAGCTTGGCCGGGACTAGCGAAGAGACCCAGTACTTC
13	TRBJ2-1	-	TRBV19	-	CASSSYRGGEQFF	TGTGCCAGTAGTTCATACAGGGGAGGGGAGCAGTTCTTC
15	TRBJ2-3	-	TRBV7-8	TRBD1	CASSLWDRDSDTQYF	TGTGCCAGCAGCTTATGGGACAGGGATTCAGATACGCAGTATTTT
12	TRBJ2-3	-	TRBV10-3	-	CATRSSGDTQYF	TGTGCCACGAGGAGTAGTGGGGATACGCAGTATTTT
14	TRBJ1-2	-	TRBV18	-	CASSPPGVDYGYTF	TGTGCCAGCTCCCCGCCTGGGGTTGACTATGGCTACACCTTC
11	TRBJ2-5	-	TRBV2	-	CASSTRETQYF	TGTGCCAGCAGCACCAGGGAGACCCAGTACTTC
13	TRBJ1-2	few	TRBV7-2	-	CASSPWGNYGYTF	TGTGCCAGCAGCCCATGGGGGAACTATGGCTACACCTTC
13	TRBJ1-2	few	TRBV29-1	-	CSVAFGRSRGYTF	TGCAGCGTTGCTTTTGGCAGGTCGCGGGGCTACACCTTC
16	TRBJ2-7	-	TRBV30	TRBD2	CAWSPNPTSGIYEQYF	TGTGCCTGGAGTCCGAACCCGACTAGCGGGATCTACGAGCAGTACTTC
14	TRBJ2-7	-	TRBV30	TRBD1	CAWSRGTGLYEQYF	TGTGCCTGGAGTCGGGGGACAGGTCTTTACGAGCAGTACTTC
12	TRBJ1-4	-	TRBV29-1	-	CSVRTDNEKLFF	TGCAGCGTTCGGACAGATAATGAAAAACTGTTTTTT
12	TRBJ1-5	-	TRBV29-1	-	CSVEREVKPQHF	TGCAGCGTTGAGCGGGAAGTCAAGCCCCAGCATTTT
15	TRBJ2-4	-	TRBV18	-	CASSPPQGGINIQYF	TGTGCCAGCTCACCCCCTCAGGGTGGGATAAACATTCAGTACTTC
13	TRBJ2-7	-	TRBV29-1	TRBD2	CSVLAGASYEQYF	TGCAGCGTGCTAGCGGGGGCCTCCTACGAGCAGTACTTC
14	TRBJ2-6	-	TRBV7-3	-	CASSLIYGANVLTF	TGTGCCAGCAGCTTAATCTATGGGGCCAACGTCCTGACTTTC
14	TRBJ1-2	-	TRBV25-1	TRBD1	CASSGTGFNYGYTF	TGTGCCAGCAGTGGGACAGGTTTCAACTATGGCTACACCTTC